Shown below are 16 T cell receptor beta chains from a single sample sequenced in a study of breast tumors, draining lymph nodes, adjacent tissues. TCRdb analysed the multiplex PCR reads with MiXCR anew, one entry per CDR3 protein. This sample has 66,000 or so distinct CDR3 sequences, with approximately 47% found just once. The sample taken for sequencing was breast tumor tissue. All receptors come from a female donor with breast cancer. Some clones in this sample may be carry-over from other donors' samples.

This clonotype was seen ten or more times. This chain uses TRBV7-9 with TRBJ2-5; 8 positions agree with TRBD2. V trimming: 5 bases; J trimming: 5 bases; junction bases outside the gene matches: 7. Germline CDR1 reads SEHNR; CDR2 reads FQNEAQ (reference sequence). This CDR3 region has 14 residues. The CDR3 coding sequence is TGTGCCAGCAGCCCCCCGGGACTAGGGGAGACCCAGTACTTC. As protein: CASSPPGLGETQYF.

In this sample, this clonotype turned up many times. The chain employs TRBV20-1 and TRBJ2-7, with 8 nucleotides matching TRBD1. The CDR3 sequence is 14 residues long. Germline trimming cut 3 bases from V and 3 bases from J; bases unmatched to any gene: 7. Germline V gene data show CDR1 as DFQATT and CDR2 as SNEGSKA (reference sequence). CDR3: CSASQGAGNYEQYF. Written as DNA, the CDR3 is TGCAGTGCTAGTCAGGGGGCGGGGAACTACGAGCAGTACTTC.

In this sample, this clonotype turned up many times. This sequence joins TRBV7-9 and TRBJ2-1; 12 bases map to TRBD2. Trimming cost V 5 bases and J 3 bases; bases outside gene matches: 11. The CDR3 covers 18 residues. Germline V gives CDR1 SEHNR, CDR2 FQNEAQ (reference sequence). CDR3 loop: CASSQVASGRASYNEQFF. Written as DNA, the CDR3 is TGTGCCAGCAGCCAGGTGGCTAGCGGGAGGGCTAGCTACAATGAGCAGTTCTTC. Full variable domain (rest looked up from reference TRBV7-9 and TRBJ2-1): DTGVSQNPRHKITKRGQNVTFRCDPISEHNRLYWYRQTLGQGPEFLTYFQNEAQLEKSRLLSDRFSAERPKGSFSTLEIQRTEQGDSAMYLCASSQVASGRASYNEQFFGPGTRLTVL.

This clonotype was counted ten times or more. The chain is built from TRBV20-1 and TRBJ2-5; a weak D match, TRBD2 (7 bases). CDR1 DFQATT and CDR2 SNEGSKA come from the germline V gene (reference sequence). Trimming cost V 2 bases and J 3 bases, with 16 bases left between them. The CDR3 is made up of 15 amino acids. The CDR3, as DNA: TGCAGTGCTAGAAAGGGGGGCCTAGCGGAAGAGACCCAGTACTTC. It codes for CSARKGGLAEETQYF.

The J gene is TRBJ2-1, the V gene TRBV20-1, with 8 bases fitting TRBD2. This CDR3 is 12 amino acids long. Germline values: CDR1 DFQATT, CDR2 SNEGSKA (reference sequence). V was clipped by 6 bases and J by 3 bases; unmatched bases: 1. The CDR3 region has the DNA TGCAGTGCGACTAGCGACTACAATGAGCAGTTCTTC. Residues: CSATSDYNEQFF.

This clonotype occurred many times. The genes are TRBV24-1 and TRBJ2-3; possibly TRBD1 or TRBD2 for D (6 bases each). The CDR3 is 18 residues long. Germline V gene sequence: CDR1 KGHDR, CDR2 SFDVKD. Trimming removed 0 bases from V and 3 bases from J, with 18 bases in between. Here the CDR3 reads CATSDLIPGGERTDTQYF. Written as DNA, the CDR3 is TGTGCCACCAGTGATTTGATTCCCGGGGGCGAGAGGACAGATACGCAGTATTTT.

In its sample, this clonotype was seen many times. V usage is TRBV19 and J usage is TRBJ2-1; perhaps TRBD1 as D (6 bases). Germline-derived CDR1 and CDR2 are LNHDA and SQIVND (reference sequence). Trimming left V 0 bases short and J 2 bases short, with 14 bases between. This CDR3 spans 17 amino acids. The CDR3 coding sequence is TGTGCCAGTAGTATAGATCCGGCCAGGGGAACCTACAATGAGCAGTTCTTC. It encodes CASSIDPARGTYNEQFF. The entire variable domain, with the rest obtained from reference TRBV19 and TRBJ2-1, is as follows: DGGITQSPKYLFRKEGQNVTLSCEQNLNHDAMYWYRQDPGQGLRLIYYSQIVNDFQKGDIAEGYSVSREKKESFPLTVTSAQKNPTAFYLCASSIDPARGTYNEQFFGPGTRLTVL.

This clonotype was seen many times. The rearrangement joins TRBV13 to TRBJ1-2, with D unresolved. Germline V gene lookup returns CDR1 PRHDT and CDR2 FYEKMQ (reference sequence). V lost 0 bases and J lost 4, with 12 bases in between. This CDR3 comprises 15 residues. The CDR3 loop reads CASSLGLQESYGYTF. In DNA, the CDR3 is TGTGCCAGCAGCTTAGGCCTCCAGGAGAGCTATGGCTACACCTTC.

This clonotype showed up many times. This chain links TRBV7-8 with TRBJ2-7; no firm D call. CDR1 is SGHVS and CDR2 is FQNEAQ in the germline V gene. Trimming shortened V by 0 bases and J by 6 bases, and 6 bases separated the two germline ends. The CDR3 sequence is 12 residues long. CDR3 in amino acids: CASSLAPGEQYF. Here the CDR3 DNA reads TGTGCCAGCAGCTTAGCTCCGGGCGAGCAGTACTTC.

The chain links TRBV24-1 to TRBJ2-5; 9 positions match TRBD1. The J segment lost 4 bases and the V segment lost 0 bases, leaving 8 bases of the junction unmatched. The CDR3 sequence is 17 residues long. In germline, CDR1 is KGHDR, CDR2 SFDVKD. This chain's CDR3 is CATSDLRDRVGAETQYF. The CDR3, as DNA: TGTGCCACCAGTGATTTGCGGGACAGGGTAGGGGCAGAGACCCAGTACTTC.

This clonotype was detected many times. DNA for the CDR3: TGTGCCAGCAGTTTCTTTTCCGGCGGGGACAATGAGCAGTTCTTC. This codes for CASSFFSGGDNEQFF. The chain is built from TRBV12-3 or TRBV12-4 and TRBJ2-1, with D possibly being TRBD2 (6 bases). This CDR3 has 15 amino acids. The ends were cut back, 3 bases at V and 5 bases at J, with 14 bases in the middle.

This chain connects TRBV29-1 to TRBJ2-7, with 8 bases fitting TRBD2. The CDR3 is 13 amino acids. The germline V gene encodes CDR1 SQVTM and CDR2 ANQGSEA. J was trimmed by 5 bases and V by 6 bases; bases with no gene match: 9. The CDR3 coding sequence is TGCAGCGTAGACGGGGGGGCCTTCGACGAGCAGTACTTC. Its translation: CSVDGGAFDEQYF.

This clonotype occurred many times. The chain couples TRBV7-6 to TRBJ2-3, with TRBD2 as a possible D gene (5 bases). The V gene lost 6 bases and the J gene lost 1 base, with 14 bases spanning the gap. The CDR3 spans 15 residues. Looked up from germline, CDR1 is SGHVS and CDR2 is FNYEAQ. The CDR3 region is CASSSSWGGTDTQYF. The CDR3 nucleotides read TGTGCCAGCAGTTCTAGCTGGGGAGGCACAGATACGCAGTATTTT. Full variable domain (remainder filled in from reference TRBV7-6 and TRBJ2-3): GAGVSQSPRYKVTKRGQDVALRCDPISGHVSLYWYRQALGQGPEFLTYFNYEAQQDKSGLPNDRFSAERPEGSISTLTIQRTEQRDSAMYRCASSSSWGGTDTQYFGPGTRLTVL.

Notes on this clonotype: Just one base apart from a much larger clone, this may be a read error. V usage is TRBV20-1 and J usage is TRBJ1-6; D unclear. The CDR3 has 12 residues. Germline CDR1 reads DFQATT; CDR2 reads SNEGSKA (reference sequence). DNA for the CDR3: TGCGGTGCCCAAGATTATCAATCACCCCCCCACTTT. Translation gives CGAQDYQSPPHF.

This clonotype was seen many times. A much larger clone sits a single nucleotide away, making a read error possible. The chain joins TRBV7-8 to TRBJ2-3; possible D gene TRBD2, 6 bases. In germline, CDR1 is SGHVS, CDR2 FQNEAQ. The CDR3 covers 17 residues. Written as DNA, the CDR3 is TGTGCCAGCAGCTTAGAATTCCCGGGACTCAAACCAGATCCGCAGTATTTT. It codes for CASSLEFPGLKPDPQYF.

V gene TRBV7-2 combines with J gene TRBJ1-4, with D hard to call. The CDR3 consists of 13 residues. Germline V gene sequence: CDR1 SGHTA, CDR2 FQGNSA. V was clipped by 5 bases and J by 3 bases, with 7 bases between them. This CDR3 reads CASSPRSNEKLFF. CDR3 nucleotides: TGTGCCAGCAGCCCCCGGTCTAATGAAAAACTGTTTTTT.